This T cell receptor beta chain stems from a study of glioma-infiltrating T cells (dated by TCRdb to the mid-2010s). In terms of the full investigation: Sequencing of TCR alpha- and beta-chain repertoires was performed on glioma tissue, on non-neoplastic brain tissue, and on matched peripheral blood mononuclear cells. To gauge divergence between tissue and blood T-cell populations, every tissue-infiltrating repertoire was compared against the peripheral blood repertoire from the same patient. The paired cohort comprised three low-grade glioma patients, several primary glioblastoma patients and three non-glioma patients contributing non-neoplastic brain tissue.

The iRepertoire nested amplicon-rescue multiplex PCR (arm-PCR) platform was used to amplify TCR alpha and beta CDR3 regions from RNA. The input for one-step reverse transcription and amplification was about 90-400 ng of tissue mRNA or PBMC total RNA. After bead purification, a secondary multiplex PCR added Illumina adapters, and libraries were gel-purified between 200 and 400 bp. Internal 6-nucleotide barcodes were carried by the libraries and were used for demultiplexing. Libraries were sequenced on an Illumina MiSeq with 2x220 or 2x250 nucleotide paired-end reads. Concerning the study's data processing: Paired reads were merged with FLASH 1.2.11 and aligned to the GRCh37 human genome with BWA-MEM before extracting TRA and TRB reads. V and J assignment used an IMGT-derived reference of cassette sequences and CDR3 motifs that included pseudogenes. Reads were translated in three frames, and productive CDR3s were defined by a C…FGXG motif without stop codons. A clonotype was defined as a unique combination of a V-J cassette pair and a CDR3 amino acid sequence. Reads were filtered by Hamming distance, thresholded by each sample's sequence error rate in mapped regions. The public reads were quality trimmed at Q25 with fastp and then assembled into clones with MiXCR by TCRdb, keeping productive beta chains. Identical CDR3 proteins give one entry, which carries the most common genes and DNA. Clone size and V and J calls follow TCRdb, not the original study. The sample records 150,000 to 200,000 distinct CDR3 sequences, around 30% of which are singletons. About 19% of the sample lies in the top ten.

With regard to this clonotype: Its antigen is unknown. No base-level quality is on record; no much larger clone is a single base apart.

For CDR1 and CDR2, the germline V gene lists MNHEY and SVGAGI. The CDR3 holds 17 amino acids from the cysteine to the phenylalanine. The entry retains the CDR3 DNA only, 51 bases that are in frame from base 1. Trimming removed 0 bases from V and 0 bases from J, leaving 12 bases between the germline ends. The full study reports these points: VJ-independent divergence between tissue and blood was found to be below expectation in non-neoplastic patients but above expectation in all gliomas, particularly low-grade gliomas. Very few CDR3 sequences were shared between tissue and blood, attributed to high CDR3 diversity and limited sampling. Small numbers underpinned the group comparisons: roughly 8 glioblastoma patients, three low-grade glioma patients and three non-neoplastic patients.

The sequence derives from a human donor with low-grade glioma or glioblastoma, undergoing nonglioma brain surgery, or in good health (not recorded which). The rearranged chain carries TRBV6-5 and TRBJ2-4; the D gene lacks a confident call. The sequenced material came from glioma tissue, nonneoplastic brain tissue, or PBMCs (not recorded which). The CDR3 is CASSYSPMNLAKNIQYF. The bases read TGTGCCAGCAGTTACTCTCCCATGAACCTAGCCAAAAACATTCAGTACTTC.